A single sample is the source of the 10 T cell receptor beta chains below, sequenced in a study of T cells in localized non-small cell lung cancer. Assay used: immunoSEQ multiplex PCR; TCRdb lists only in-frame clones, some missing. The sample holds roughly 20,000 clones; about 90% are singletons and the top ten take less than 8.5%. Source: peripheral blood, taken before any cancer treatment. The receptors here all came from a male donor aged 60 or older with stage I squamous cell lung carcinoma.

The rearrangement joins TRBV5-6 to TRBJ2-4; perhaps D is TRBD1 or TRBD2 (5 bases each). The CDR3 consists of 16 residues. CDR1 and CDR2 from the germline V gene are SGHDT and YYEEEE. Trimming stripped 2 bases from V and 3 bases from J, with 15 bases between. This chain's CDR3 is CASSFSPGRGKNIQYF. CDR3 coding DNA: TGTGCCAGCAGCTTTTCCCCGGGACGGGGCAAAAACATTCAGTACTTC.

This clone was recorded only once. This chain joins TRBV14 and TRBJ2-7; D is unresolved. This CDR3 region has 11 residues. V lost 4 bases to trimming and J lost 6 bases, with 7 bases between them. CDR1 is SGHDN and CDR2 is FVKESK in the germline V gene. DNA for the CDR3: TGTGCCAGCAGCCTCGTGGGCGAGCAGTACTTC. It specifies CASSLVGEQYF.

This chain's CDR3 is CASSQQGVHYGYTF. CDR3 in DNA: TGTGCCAGTAGTCAACAGGGGGTTCACTATGGCTACACCTTC. This chain joins TRBV19 and TRBJ1-2; TRBD1 matches at 8 bases. This CDR3 has 14 amino acids. Losses at the gene ends were 5 bases for V and 3 bases for J; bases not matched to a gene: 5. Germline values: CDR1 LNHDA, CDR2 SQIVND (reference sequence).

The gene calls are TRBV7-9 and TRBJ1-1, with D possibly TRBD1 on 5 matching bases. Germline loops: CDR1 SEHNR, CDR2 FQNEAQ (reference sequence). V lost 3 bases, J lost 9 bases, and 17 bases lay in between. The CDR3 runs to 14 residues. CDR3 sequence (DNA): TGTGCCAGCAGCTTGGCCACCGGGACGGGCAAAGCTTTCTTT. It translates to CASSLATGTGKAFF.

V gene TRBV2 combines with J gene TRBJ1-2; D is ambiguous. CDR1 and CDR2 from the germline V gene are SNHLY and FYNNEI. Trimming cost V 4 bases and J 6 bases, with 15 bases left between them. This CDR3 has 14 amino acids. CDR3: CASSGTPRPDGYTF. CDR3 DNA sequence: TGTGCCAGCAGTGGGACTCCTAGACCCGATGGCTACACCTTC. Filled out from reference TRBV2 and TRBJ1-2, the complete variable domain reads EPEVTQTPSHQVTQMGQEVILRCVPISNHLYFYWYRQILGQKVEFLVSFYNNEISEKSEIFDDQFSVERPDGSNFTLKIRSTKLEDSAMYFCASSGTPRPDGYTFGSGTRLTVV.

The J gene is TRBJ1-1, the V gene TRBV6-1; D ambiguous. Trimming stripped 6 bases from V and 6 bases from J, with 8 bases between. The CDR3 is 11 amino acids. Germline V gene lookup returns CDR1 MNHNS and CDR2 SASEGT. DNA for the CDR3: TGTGCCAGCAGAAACTTGGCTGAAGCTTTCTTT. Translation gives CASRNLAEAFF.

CDR3 in amino acids: CASFGGTKNIQYF. CDR3 DNA sequence: TGTGCCAGCTTTGGCGGGACTAAAAACATTCAGTACTTC. This chain connects TRBV27 to TRBJ2-4, with D possibly being TRBD2 (6 bases). The CDR3 has 13 residues. Germline V gene data show CDR1 as MNHEY and CDR2 as SMNVEV (reference sequence). Between the trimmed V and J ends, which lost 8 bases and 4 bases, there was a span of 12 bases.

This chain uses TRBV27 with TRBJ2-5; unclear D gene. The CDR3 sequence is 13 residues long. Trimming stripped 2 bases from V and 1 base from J, with 5 bases between. In germline, CDR1 is MNHEY, CDR2 SMNVEV (reference sequence). The CDR3 DNA follows: TGTGCCAGCAGTTTACGTGGCCAAGAGACCCAGTACTTC. Its protein is CASSLRGQETQYF.

This clone was seen only once. The rearrangement links TRBV19 to TRBJ1-2; TRBD1 matches 7 bases. Germline V CDR1 and CDR2: LNHDA, SQIVND (reference sequence). Germline trimming cut 5 bases from V and 2 bases from J; bases unmatched to any gene: 8. CDR3 length equals 15 residues. The CDR3, as DNA: TGTGCCAGTAGTTTACAGGGGAAAGGGAACTATGGCTACACCTTC. This gives the protein CASSLQGKGNYGYTF.

The rearrangement uses TRBV9 and TRBJ2-7, with D perhaps assigned TRBD1 or TRBD2 (5 bases each). There are 14 residues in the CDR3. Trimming cost V 0 bases and J 6 bases, with 13 bases left between them. Germline CDR1 reads SGDLS; CDR2 reads YYNGEE. CDR3 sequence: CASSVDGAQGEQYF. The CDR3 DNA follows: TGTGCCAGCAGCGTAGACGGGGCGCAGGGCGAGCAGTACTTC.